This T cell receptor beta chain was identified during a study of blood T cell repertoires in COVID-19. Across the study: The United States, Italy and Spain provided the acute and convalescent COVID-19 samples.

The repertoire was sequenced with immunoSEQ multiplex PCR; TCRdb's copy has only in-frame clones and lacks some. The sample consists of about 70,000 clones, roughly 85% of them appearing once. The sequence came from a woman aged 55-69 years with acute or convalescent COVID-19. The specimen was peripheral blood.

This CDR3 reads CASSRIAGASPLHF. The CDR3 nucleotides read TGTGCCAGCAGCCGAATAGCGGGTGCTTCACCCCTCCACTTT. This rearrangement joins TRBV3-1 (or the pseudogene TRBV3-2) to TRBJ1-6; D is uncertain. The CDR3 runs to 14 residues. Trimming removed 4 bases from V and 9 bases from J, with 13 bases in between. Germline V gene sequence: CDR1 LGHDT, CDR2 YNNKEL (reference sequence).